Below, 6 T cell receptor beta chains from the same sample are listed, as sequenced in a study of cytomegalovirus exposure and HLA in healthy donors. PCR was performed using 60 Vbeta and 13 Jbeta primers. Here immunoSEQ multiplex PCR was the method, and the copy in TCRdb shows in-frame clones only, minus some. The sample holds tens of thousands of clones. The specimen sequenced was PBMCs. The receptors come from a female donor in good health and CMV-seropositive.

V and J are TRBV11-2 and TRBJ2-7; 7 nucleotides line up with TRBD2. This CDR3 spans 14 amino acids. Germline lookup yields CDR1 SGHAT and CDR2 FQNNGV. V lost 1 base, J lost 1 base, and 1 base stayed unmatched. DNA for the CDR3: TGTGCCAGCAGCTTAGGAGCGGGGTCCTACGAGCAGTACTTC. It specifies CASSLGAGSYEQYF.

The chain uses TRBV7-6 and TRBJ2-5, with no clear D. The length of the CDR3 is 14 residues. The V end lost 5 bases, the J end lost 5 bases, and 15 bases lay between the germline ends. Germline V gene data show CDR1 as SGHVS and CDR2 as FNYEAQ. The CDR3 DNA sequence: TGTGCCAGCAGCCCCCGGAGAGATCCGGAGACCCAGTACTTC. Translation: CASSPRRDPETQYF.

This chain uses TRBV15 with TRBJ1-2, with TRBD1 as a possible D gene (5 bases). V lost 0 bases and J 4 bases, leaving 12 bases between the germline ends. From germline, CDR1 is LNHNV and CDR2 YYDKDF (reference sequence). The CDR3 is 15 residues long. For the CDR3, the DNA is TGTGCCACCAGCAGAGAAGGGGTCGGCGCCTATGGCTACACCTTC. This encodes CATSREGVGAYGYTF.

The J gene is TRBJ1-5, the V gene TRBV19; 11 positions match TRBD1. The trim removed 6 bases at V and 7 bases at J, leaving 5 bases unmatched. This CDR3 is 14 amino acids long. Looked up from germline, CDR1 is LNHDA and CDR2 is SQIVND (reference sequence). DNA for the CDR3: TGTGCCAGTAGGCCGGACAGGGGGCGACAGCCCCAGCATTTT. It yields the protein CASRPDRGRQPQHF.

CDR3 in amino acids: CATEGTGGYEQYF. The CDR3 DNA follows: TGTGCCACAGAGGGGACAGGGGGCTACGAGCAGTACTTC. The rearrangement joins TRBV25-1 to TRBJ2-7; 11 bases fit TRBD1. Germline lookup yields CDR1 MGHDK and CDR2 SYGVNS. The CDR3 totals 13 residues. Trimming at V came to 10 bases and at J to 3 bases, leaving 5 bases not matched to a gene.

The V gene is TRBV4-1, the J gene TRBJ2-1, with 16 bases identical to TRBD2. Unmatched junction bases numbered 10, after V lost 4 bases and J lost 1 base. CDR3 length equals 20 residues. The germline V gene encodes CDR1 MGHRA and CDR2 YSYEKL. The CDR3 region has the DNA TGCGCCAGCAGCCCCCCGGGACTAGCGGGGGGGGTAAGGTCCTACAATGAGCAGTTCTTC. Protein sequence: CASSPPGLAGGVRSYNEQFF.